This T cell receptor beta chain appears in the sequencing data of a study of blood T cell repertoires in COVID-19. Study-level background: COVID-19 samples from acute and convalescent phases originated in the United States, Italy and Spain.

The V segment lost 3 bases and the J segment 4 bases; nucleotides outside the gene matches: 7. The CDR3 loop spans 16 amino acids. Germline V gene sequence: CDR1 SGHRS, CDR2 YFSETQ. As processed by the authors: How many nucleated cells were present was estimated from reference gene primer amplification. Repertoires were generated with immunoSEQ multiplex PCR, while TCRdb's copy carries only in-frame clones and drops some. Clonal size and the V and J genes are those of that table, whereas D and trimming came from the DNA. The sample lists approximately 190,000 clones; roughly 87% were seen once. Sequencing input: peripheral blood. The rearrangement links TRBV5-1 to TRBJ2-3; 11 bases align to TRBD2. This receptor was obtained from a woman aged 55-70 years with COVID-19, enrolled during active disease. The CDR3 spells CASSSGALAGADTQYF. The CDR3 DNA reads as TGCGCCAGCAGCTCCGGTGCACTAGCGGGGGCAGATACGCAGTATTTT.